The TCR beta chain under discussion was sequenced for a study of regulatory T cells in long-lasting Graves disease. Study overall: Those with persistent Graves' disease had received antithyroid drugs for over 5 years with positive TSH receptor antibodies.

General study points: New patients shared approximately 1,000 public clonotypes, and persistent patients shared more, with over 2,500. Persistent disease favored TRBV28, TRBJ1-2 and TRBJ2-5.

The time point: persistent/refractory GD, antithyroid drugs over 5 years with positive TRAb. The authors made the TCR library using RNA they extracted from PBMCs. Construction of the TCR beta libraries employed iRepertoire HTBI primers in conjunction with Arm-PCR of CDR3 regions. A single record per CDR3 protein comes from TCRdb applying MiXCR to the multiplex PCR reads. The sample shows roughly 470,000 distinct CDR3 sequences, roughly 20% of them seen only once. V gave up 4 bases and J gave up 4 bases, with 17 bases separating them. There are 14 residues in the CDR3. Germline V gene data show CDR1 as GTSNPN and CDR2 as SVGIG (reference sequence). The table lists this clonotype with a few counts. Its antigen is still unknown.

This sequence was found in a female donor with Graves disease. The sequencing used peripheral blood mononuclear cells (PBMCs), collected when the disease was refractory, from a patient treated with antithyroid drugs. The chain couples TRBV30 to TRBJ2-7, with D possibly matching TRBD1 (8 bases). The CDR3 DNA is TGTGCCTGGAACCACAGGGGGGGTTCATACGAGCAGTACTTC. The encoded protein is CAWNHRGGSYEQYF.